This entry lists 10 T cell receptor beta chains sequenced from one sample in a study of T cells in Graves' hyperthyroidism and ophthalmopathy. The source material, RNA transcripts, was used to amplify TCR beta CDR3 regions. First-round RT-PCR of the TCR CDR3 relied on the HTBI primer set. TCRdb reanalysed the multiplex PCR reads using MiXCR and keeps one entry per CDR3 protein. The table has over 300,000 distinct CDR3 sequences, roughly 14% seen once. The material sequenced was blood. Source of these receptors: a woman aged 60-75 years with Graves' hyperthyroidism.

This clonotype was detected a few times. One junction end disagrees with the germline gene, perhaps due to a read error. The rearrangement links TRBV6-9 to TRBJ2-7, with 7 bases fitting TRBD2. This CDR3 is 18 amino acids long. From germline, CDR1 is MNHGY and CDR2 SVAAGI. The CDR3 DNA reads TGTGCCAGCAGTTACGGGGGAGGGGTACCCTCGTTCTTTCACGAACAGTACTTC. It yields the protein CASSYGGGVPSFFHEQYF.

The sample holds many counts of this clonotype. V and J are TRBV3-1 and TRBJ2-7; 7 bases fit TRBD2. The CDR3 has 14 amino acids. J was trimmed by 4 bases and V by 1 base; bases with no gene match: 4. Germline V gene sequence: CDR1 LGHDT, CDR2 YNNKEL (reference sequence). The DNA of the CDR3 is TGTGCCAGCAGCCAAGCGGGCGGGGGATACGAGCAGTACTTC. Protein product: CASSQAGGGYEQYF.

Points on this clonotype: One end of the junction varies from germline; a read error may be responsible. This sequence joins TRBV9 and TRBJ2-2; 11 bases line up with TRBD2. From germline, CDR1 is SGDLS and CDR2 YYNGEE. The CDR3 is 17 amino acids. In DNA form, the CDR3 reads TGTGCCAGCAGCGGGACGGGACTAGCGGTGAACACCGGGGAGCTGTCTTTT. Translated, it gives CASSGTGLAVNTGELSF.

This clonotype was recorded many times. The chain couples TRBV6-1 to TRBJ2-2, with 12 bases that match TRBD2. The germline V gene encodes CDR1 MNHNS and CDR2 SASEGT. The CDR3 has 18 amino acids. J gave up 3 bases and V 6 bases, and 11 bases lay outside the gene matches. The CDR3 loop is CASSYVRTSGKYTGELFF. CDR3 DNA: TGTGCCAGCAGCTACGTCAGGACTAGCGGGAAGTACACCGGGGAGCTGTTTTTT.

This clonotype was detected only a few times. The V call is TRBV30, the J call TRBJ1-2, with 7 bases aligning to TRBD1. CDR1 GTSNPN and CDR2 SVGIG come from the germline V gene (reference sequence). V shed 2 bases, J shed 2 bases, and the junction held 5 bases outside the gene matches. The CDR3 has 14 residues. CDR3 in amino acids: CAWSPPGQNYGYTF. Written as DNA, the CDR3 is TGTGCCTGGAGTCCCCCGGGACAGAACTATGGCTACACCTTC.

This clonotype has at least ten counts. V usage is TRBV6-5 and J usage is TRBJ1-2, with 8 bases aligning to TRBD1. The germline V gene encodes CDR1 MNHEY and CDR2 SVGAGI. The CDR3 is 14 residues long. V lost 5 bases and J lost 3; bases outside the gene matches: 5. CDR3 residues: CASSRTGSYYGYTF. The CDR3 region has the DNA TGTGCCAGCAGTCGGACAGGGTCCTACTATGGCTACACCTTC.

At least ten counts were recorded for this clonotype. CDR3 sequence: CAWSKAGLEQFF. CDR3 DNA sequence: TGTGCCTGGAGCAAGGCGGGACTTGAGCAGTTCTTC. The V and J genes are TRBV30 and TRBJ2-1, with D perhaps TRBD2 (6 bases). The CDR3 contains 12 residues. From germline, CDR1 is GTSNPN and CDR2 SVGIG (reference sequence). The V and J ends lost 3 bases and 9 bases respectively, with 12 bases between them.

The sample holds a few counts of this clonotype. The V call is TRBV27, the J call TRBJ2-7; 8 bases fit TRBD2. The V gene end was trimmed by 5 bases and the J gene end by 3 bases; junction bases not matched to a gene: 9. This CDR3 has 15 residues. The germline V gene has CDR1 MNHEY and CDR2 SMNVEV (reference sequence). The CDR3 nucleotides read TGTGCCAGCAGTCATTCCAAGAGCGGGGGCTACGAGCAGTACTTC. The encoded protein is CASSHSKSGGYEQYF.

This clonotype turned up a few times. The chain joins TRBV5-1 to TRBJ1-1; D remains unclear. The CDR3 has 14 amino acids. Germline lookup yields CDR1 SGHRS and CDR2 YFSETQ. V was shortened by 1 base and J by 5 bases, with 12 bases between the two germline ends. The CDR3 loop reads CASSLSHGNTEAFF. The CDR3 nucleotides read TGCGCCAGCAGCTTGAGTCACGGGAATACTGAAGCTTTCTTT. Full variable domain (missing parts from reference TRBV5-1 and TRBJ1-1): KAGVTQTPRYLIKTRGQQVTLSCSPISGHRSVSWYQQTPGQGLQFLFEYFSETQRNKGNFPGRFSGRQFSNSRSEMNVSTLELGDSALYLCASSLSHGNTEAFFGQGTRLTVV.

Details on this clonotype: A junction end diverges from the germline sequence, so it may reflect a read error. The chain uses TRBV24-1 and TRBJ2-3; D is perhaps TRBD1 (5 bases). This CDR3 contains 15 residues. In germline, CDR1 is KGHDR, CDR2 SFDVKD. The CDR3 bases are TGTGCCACCAGTGATTTTTCCCAGAGCACAGGTACGCAGTATTTT. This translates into CATSDFSQSTGTQYF.